The entry below gives a single T cell receptor beta chain sequence along with its context. This clonotype was observed once. Its antigen remains unidentified. Base qualities are not at hand, and no much larger clone is one base apart. One read provides weak support. The data were taken from a study of response to subunit inactivated influenza vaccine listed by TCRdb under 2018. Notes on the research overall: Deep quantitative profiling of the T cell receptor repertoire was used in the study to follow responses to a trivalent subunit inactivated influenza vaccine. Study-wide conclusions, independent of this receptor: The authors proposed that each seasonal influenza vaccination may bring in only a limited number of new T cells.

Library prep was done by RT-PCR. TCRdb lists the instrument as Illumina HiSeq 2500. TCRdb's own reprocessing of the public reads used fastp at Q25 and MiXCR and kept productive beta chains. Identical CDR3 proteins give one entry, which carries the most common genes and DNA. In this sample the table shows approximately 300,000 distinct CDR3 sequences, roughly 22% of which occur a single time. The ten biggest clones cover around a tenth of the sample. Per the germline V gene, KGHSH is the CDR1 and LQKENI is the CDR2. V ends up 3 bases short and J 1 base short, with an unmatched junction base count of 6. Including cysteine and phenylalanine, the CDR3 has 17 amino acids. The CDR3 DNA has 51 bases and is translated from base 1.

Here the sequenced sample was PBMCs from blood, taken approximately 20 months after vaccination. The receptor was isolated from a man between 50 and 69 years old who received an inactivated influenza vaccine. Donor details come from another sample of the same person, matched by shared clones. The rearranged segments are TRBV18 and TRBJ2-1; TRBD2 aligns with 10 central bases. At the DNA level, the sequence is TGTGCCAGCTCACCTTATGTGACTAGCGGGTCCTACAATGAGCAGTTCTTC. It specifies CASSPYVTSGSYNEQFF.